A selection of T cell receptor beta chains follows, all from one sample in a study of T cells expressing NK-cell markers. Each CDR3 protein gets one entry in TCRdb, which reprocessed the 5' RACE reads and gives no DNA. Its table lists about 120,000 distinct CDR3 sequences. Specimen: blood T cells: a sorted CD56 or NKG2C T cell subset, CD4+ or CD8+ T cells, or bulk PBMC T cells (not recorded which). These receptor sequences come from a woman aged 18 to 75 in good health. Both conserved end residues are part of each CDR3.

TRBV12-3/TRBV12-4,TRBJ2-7,CASSPILGEQYF
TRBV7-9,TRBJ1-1,CASSLGNEAFF
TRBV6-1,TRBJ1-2,CASTPPGQFHGYTF
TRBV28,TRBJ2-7,CASSLSGTSGTYEQYF
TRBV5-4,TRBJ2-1,CASSSQREVYNEQFF
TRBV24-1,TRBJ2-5,CATSDLYGGTQYF
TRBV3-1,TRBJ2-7,CASSQATSGYEQYF
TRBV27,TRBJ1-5,CASSAGGSQPQHF
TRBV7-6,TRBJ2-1,CASSASTSGLYNEQFF
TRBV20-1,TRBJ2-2,CSAGSANTGELFF
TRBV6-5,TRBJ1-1,CASSYSTGGEIAFF
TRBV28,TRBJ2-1,CASSLGVVYNEQFF
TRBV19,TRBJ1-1,CAIRTGAAEAFF
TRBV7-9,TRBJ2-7,CASSQAGAPFEQYF
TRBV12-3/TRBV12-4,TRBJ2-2,CASSSTEIGVTGELFF
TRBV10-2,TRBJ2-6,CASRETQKQTVASGANVLTF
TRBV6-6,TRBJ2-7,CASSVPGTATQYF
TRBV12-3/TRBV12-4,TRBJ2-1,CASSPPRTTGGLNNEQFF
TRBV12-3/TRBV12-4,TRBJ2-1,CASSDASAPDYNEQFF
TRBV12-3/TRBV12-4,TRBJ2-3,CASRTGTSEDTQYF